Reported below is one T cell receptor beta chain. Per the authors' pipeline: Amplifying reference gene primers gave estimates of nucleated cell counts. Produced via immunoSEQ multiplex PCR; TCRdb's table is partial and in-frame only. V and J calls and clone size follow that table, whereas D and trimming were derived from the DNA. This table has some 250,000 clones, 86% appearing once. These data come from a study of blood T cell repertoires in COVID-19. Background on the study: The United States, Italy and Spain supplied acute and convalescent COVID-19 samples.

Germline values: CDR1 SGHRS, CDR2 YFSETQ. This CDR3 comprises 17 residues. Losses at the gene ends were 3 bases for V and 2 bases for J; bases not matched to a gene: 8. J is TRBJ2-2 and V is TRBV5-1; 9 positions agree with TRBD2. What was sequenced was peripheral blood. This clonotype was obtained from a man aged 25-40 years who had recovered from COVID-19. The CDR3 sequence is CASSYRQRGDNTGELFF. CDR3 DNA: TGCGCCAGCAGCTATCGTCAGCGGGGGGACAACACCGGGGAGCTGTTTTTT.